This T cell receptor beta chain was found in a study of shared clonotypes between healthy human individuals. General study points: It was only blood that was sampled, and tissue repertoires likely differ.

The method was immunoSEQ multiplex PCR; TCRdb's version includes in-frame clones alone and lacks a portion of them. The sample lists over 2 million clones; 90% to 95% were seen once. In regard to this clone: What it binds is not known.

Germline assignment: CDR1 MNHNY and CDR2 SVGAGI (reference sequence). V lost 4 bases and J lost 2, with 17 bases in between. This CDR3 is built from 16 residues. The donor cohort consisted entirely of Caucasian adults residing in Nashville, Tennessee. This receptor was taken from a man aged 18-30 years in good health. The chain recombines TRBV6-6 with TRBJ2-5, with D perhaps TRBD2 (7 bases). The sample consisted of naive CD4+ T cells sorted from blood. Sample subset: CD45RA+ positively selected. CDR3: CASSWGVGGGQETQYF. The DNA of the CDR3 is TGTGCCAGCAGTTGGGGCGTGGGAGGGGGGCAAGAGACCCAGTACTTC.